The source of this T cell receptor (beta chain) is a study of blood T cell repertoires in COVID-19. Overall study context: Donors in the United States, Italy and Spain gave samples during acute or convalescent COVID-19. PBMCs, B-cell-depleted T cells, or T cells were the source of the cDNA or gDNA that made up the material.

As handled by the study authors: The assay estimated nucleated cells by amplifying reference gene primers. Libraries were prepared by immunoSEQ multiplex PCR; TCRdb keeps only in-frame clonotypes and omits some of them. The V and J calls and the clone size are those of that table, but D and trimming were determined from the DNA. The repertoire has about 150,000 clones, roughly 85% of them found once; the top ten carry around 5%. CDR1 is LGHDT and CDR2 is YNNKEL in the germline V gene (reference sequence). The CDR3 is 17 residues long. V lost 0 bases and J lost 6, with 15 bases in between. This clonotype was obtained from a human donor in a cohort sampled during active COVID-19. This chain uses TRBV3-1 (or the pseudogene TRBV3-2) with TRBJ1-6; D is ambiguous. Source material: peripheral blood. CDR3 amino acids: CASSQDGGRGSNSPLHF. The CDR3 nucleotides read TGTGCCAGCAGCCAAGACGGCGGACGCGGGTCTAATTCACCCCTCCACTTT.